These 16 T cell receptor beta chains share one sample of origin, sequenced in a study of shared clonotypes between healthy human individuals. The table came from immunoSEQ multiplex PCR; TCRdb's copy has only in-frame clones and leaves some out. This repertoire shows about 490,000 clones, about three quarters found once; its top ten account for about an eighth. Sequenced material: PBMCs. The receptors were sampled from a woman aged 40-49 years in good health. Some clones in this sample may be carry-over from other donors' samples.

The CDR3 sequence: CAWSLDKTEAFF. The CDR3 nucleotides are TGTGCCTGGAGCTTAGACAAGACTGAAGCTTTCTTT. The chain joins TRBV30 to TRBJ1-1; D is ambiguous. This CDR3 region has 12 residues. Germline CDR1 GTSNPN, CDR2 SVGIG (reference sequence). V dropped 3 bases and J dropped 5 bases, with 10 bases sitting between them.

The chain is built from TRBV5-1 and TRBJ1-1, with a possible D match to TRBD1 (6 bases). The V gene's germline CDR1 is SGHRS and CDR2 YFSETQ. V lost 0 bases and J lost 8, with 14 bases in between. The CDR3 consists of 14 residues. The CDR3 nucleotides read TGCGCCAGCAGCTTGGCTACAGGGCCGGGGGAAGCTTTCTTT. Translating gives CASSLATGPGEAFF.

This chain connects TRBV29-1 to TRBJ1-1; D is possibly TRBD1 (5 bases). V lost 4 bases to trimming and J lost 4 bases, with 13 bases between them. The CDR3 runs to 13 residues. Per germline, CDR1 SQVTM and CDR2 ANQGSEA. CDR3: CSVGGTVGTEAFF. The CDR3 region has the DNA TGCAGCGTTGGAGGGACGGTGGGCACTGAAGCTTTCTTT.

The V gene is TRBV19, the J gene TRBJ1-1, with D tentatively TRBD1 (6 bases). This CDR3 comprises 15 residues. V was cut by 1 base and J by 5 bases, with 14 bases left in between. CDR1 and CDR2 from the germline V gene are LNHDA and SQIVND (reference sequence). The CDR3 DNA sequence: TGTGCCAGTAGTATAGGTCGGGGGGCGCGGACTGAAGCTTTCTTT. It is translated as CASSIGRGARTEAFF.

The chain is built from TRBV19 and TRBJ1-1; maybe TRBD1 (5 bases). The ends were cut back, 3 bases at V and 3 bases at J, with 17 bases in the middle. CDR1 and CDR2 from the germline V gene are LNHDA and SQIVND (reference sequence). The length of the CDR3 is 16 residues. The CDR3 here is CASSIIPGVAYTEAFF. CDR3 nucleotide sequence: TGTGCCAGTAGTATCATTCCGGGGGTTGCGTACACTGAAGCTTTCTTT. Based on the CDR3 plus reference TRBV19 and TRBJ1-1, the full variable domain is DGGITQSPKYLFRKEGQNVTLSCEQNLNHDAMYWYRQDPGQGLRLIYYSQIVNDFQKGDIAEGYSVSREKKESFPLTVTSAQKNPTAFYLCASSIIPGVAYTEAFFGQGTRLTVV.

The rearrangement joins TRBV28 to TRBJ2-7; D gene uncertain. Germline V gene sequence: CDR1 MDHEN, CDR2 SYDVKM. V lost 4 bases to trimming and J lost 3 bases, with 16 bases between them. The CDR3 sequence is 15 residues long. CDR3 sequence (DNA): TGTGCCAGCAGTTCCTCTGACGCGTTGAACTACGAGCAGTACTTC. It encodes CASSSSDALNYEQYF.

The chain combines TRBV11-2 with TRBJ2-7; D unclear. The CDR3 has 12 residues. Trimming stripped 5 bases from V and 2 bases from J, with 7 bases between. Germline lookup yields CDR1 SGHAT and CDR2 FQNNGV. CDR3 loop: CASSHPPYEQYF. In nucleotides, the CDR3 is TGTGCCAGCAGCCATCCTCCCTACGAGCAGTACTTC.

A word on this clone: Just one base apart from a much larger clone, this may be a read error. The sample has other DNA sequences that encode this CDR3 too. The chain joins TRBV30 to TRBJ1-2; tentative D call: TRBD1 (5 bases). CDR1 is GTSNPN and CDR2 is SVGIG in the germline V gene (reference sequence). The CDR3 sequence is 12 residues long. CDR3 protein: CAWSGGNYGYTF. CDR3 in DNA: TGTGCCTGGAGTGGGGGGAACTATGGCTACACATTC.

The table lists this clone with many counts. The CDR3 region is CASSPNSGSFDEQFF. In nucleotides, the CDR3 is TGTGCCAGCAGCCCGAATAGCGGGAGTTTCGATGAGCAGTTCTTC. The chain employs TRBV11-2 and TRBJ2-1; 9 nucleotides align to TRBD2. The length of the CDR3 is 15 residues. Germline assignment: CDR1 SGHAT and CDR2 FQNNGV. V was clipped by 5 bases and J by 8 bases; unmatched bases: 10.

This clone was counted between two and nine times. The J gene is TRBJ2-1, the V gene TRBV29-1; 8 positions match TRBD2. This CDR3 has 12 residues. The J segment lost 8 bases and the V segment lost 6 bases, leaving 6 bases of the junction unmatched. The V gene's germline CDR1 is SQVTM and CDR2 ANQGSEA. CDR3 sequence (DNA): TGCAGCGTGCCCGGGGGGGGCCATGAGCAGTTCTTC. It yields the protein CSVPGGGHEQFF.

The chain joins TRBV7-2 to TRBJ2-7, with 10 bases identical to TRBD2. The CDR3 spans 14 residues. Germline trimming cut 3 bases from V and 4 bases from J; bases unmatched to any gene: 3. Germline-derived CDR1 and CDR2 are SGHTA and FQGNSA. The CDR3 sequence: CASSFHSGRYEQYF. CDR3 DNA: TGTGCCAGCAGCTTTCATAGCGGGAGGTACGAGCAGTACTTC. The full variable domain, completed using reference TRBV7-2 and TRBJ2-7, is GAGVSQSPSNKVTEKGKDVELRCDPISGHTALYWYRQSLGQGLEFLIYFQGNSAPDKSGLPSDRFSAERTGGSVSTLTIQRTQQEDSAVYLCASSFHSGRYEQYFGPGTRLTVT.

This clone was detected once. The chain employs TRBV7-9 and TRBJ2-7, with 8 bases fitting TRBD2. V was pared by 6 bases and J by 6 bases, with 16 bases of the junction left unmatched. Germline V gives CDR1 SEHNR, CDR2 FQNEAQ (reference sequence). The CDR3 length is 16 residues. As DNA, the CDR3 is TGTGCCAGCAGGGGAACAGGGACCGGACTAGCTTCCGAGCAGTACTTC. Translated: CASRGTGTGLASEQYF.

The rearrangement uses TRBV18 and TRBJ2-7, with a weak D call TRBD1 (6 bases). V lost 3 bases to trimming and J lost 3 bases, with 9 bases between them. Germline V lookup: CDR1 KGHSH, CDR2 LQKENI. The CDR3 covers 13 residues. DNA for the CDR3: TGTGCCAGCTCACCGGTGGACAGCTACGAGCAGTACTTC. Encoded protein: CASSPVDSYEQYF.

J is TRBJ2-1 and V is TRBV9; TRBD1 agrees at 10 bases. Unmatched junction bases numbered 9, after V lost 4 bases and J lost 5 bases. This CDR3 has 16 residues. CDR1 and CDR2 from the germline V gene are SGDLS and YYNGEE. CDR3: CASSSGTGVLHNEQFF. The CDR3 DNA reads TGTGCCAGCAGCTCCGGGACAGGGGTTCTCCACAATGAGCAGTTCTTC. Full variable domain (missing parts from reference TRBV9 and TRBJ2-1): DSGVTQTPKHLITATGQRVTLRCSPRSGDLSVYWYQQSLDQGLQFLIQYYNGEERAKGNILERFSAQQFPDLHSELNLSSLELGDSALYFCASSSGTGVLHNEQFFGPGTRLTVL.

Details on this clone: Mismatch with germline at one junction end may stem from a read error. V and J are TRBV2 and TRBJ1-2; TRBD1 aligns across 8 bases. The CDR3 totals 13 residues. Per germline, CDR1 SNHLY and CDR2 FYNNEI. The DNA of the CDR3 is TGTGCCAGCAGTGAAGCGCCAGGGGGCGTGGAGGTCTTC. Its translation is CASSEAPGGVEVF. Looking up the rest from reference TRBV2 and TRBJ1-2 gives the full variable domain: EPEVTQTPSHQVTQMGQEVILRCVPISNHLYFYWYRQILGQKVEFLVSFYNNEISEKSEIFDDQFSVERPDGSNFTLKIRSTKLEDSAMYFCASSEAPGGVEVFGSGTRLTVV.

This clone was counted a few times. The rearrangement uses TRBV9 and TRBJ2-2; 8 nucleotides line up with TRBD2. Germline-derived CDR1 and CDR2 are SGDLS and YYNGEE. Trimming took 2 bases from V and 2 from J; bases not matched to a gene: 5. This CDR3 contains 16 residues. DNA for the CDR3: TGTGCCAGCAGCGTGATAGCGGGACCTAACACCGGGGAGCTGTTTTTT. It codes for CASSVIAGPNTGELFF.